This is a list of T cell receptor beta chains from one sample in a study of blood T cell repertoires in COVID-19. TCRdb's table, derived via immunoSEQ multiplex PCR, lists solely in-frame clones and lacks some. The sample has 150,000 to 200,000 clones; around 72% are singletons. Specimen: peripheral blood. All receptors come from a woman of 80 years or more with acute or convalescent COVID-19. The CDR3 runs from the conserved cysteine through the conserved F or W. The order of the fields is V gene, J gene, D gene, CDR3 protein, CDR3 DNA. A D gene is named only where the DNA matches it firmly.

v_gene: TRBV18; j_gene: TRBJ2-7; d_gene: TRBD1; CDR3aa: CASSYGTGVYEQYF; CDR3nt: TGTGCCAGCTCATACGGGACAGGAGTCTACGAGCAGTACTTC
v_gene: TRBV7-6; j_gene: TRBJ2-5; d_gene: TRBD2; CDR3aa: CASSLTSGSRETQYF; CDR3nt: TGTGCCAGCAGCTTGACTAGCGGGAGTCGGGAGACCCAGTACTTC
v_gene: TRBV19; j_gene: TRBJ2-1; d_gene: TRBD1; CDR3aa: CASSTGSGLSYNEQFF; CDR3nt: TGTGCCAGCTCGACAGGGTCGGGCCTCTCCTACAATGAGCAGTTCTTC
v_gene: TRBV27; j_gene: TRBJ2-5; d_gene: TRBD2; CDR3aa: CASSSTSGRPLQETQYF; CDR3nt: TGTGCCAGCAGTTCGACTAGCGGGAGGCCTCTTCAAGAGACCCAGTACTTC
v_gene: TRBV30; j_gene: TRBJ2-3; d_gene: TRBD1; CDR3aa: CAWERGQGADTQYF; CDR3nt: TGTGCCTGGGAGAGAGGACAGGGGGCAGATACGCAGTATTTT
v_gene: TRBV7-9; j_gene: TRBJ2-3; d_gene: NA; CDR3aa: CASVAQGISTDTQYF; CDR3nt: TGTGCCAGCGTCGCACAGGGCATTAGCACAGATACGCAGTATTTT
v_gene: TRBV9; j_gene: TRBJ1-4; d_gene: NA; CDR3aa: CASSVGENNEKLFF; CDR3nt: TGTGCCAGCAGCGTAGGGGAGAATAATGAAAAACTGTTTTTT
v_gene: TRBV6-1; j_gene: TRBJ2-7; d_gene: TRBD2; CDR3aa: CASSEAGAGVLSEQYF; CDR3nt: TGTGCCAGCAGTGAAGCTGGGGCGGGAGTACTCTCCGAGCAGTACTTC
v_gene: TRBV11-2; j_gene: TRBJ1-2; d_gene: NA; CDR3aa: CASSLGNRREDGYTF; CDR3nt: TGTGCCAGCAGCTTAGGGAATCGGCGGGAGGACGGCTACACCTTC
v_gene: TRBV5-1; j_gene: TRBJ2-1; d_gene: NA; CDR3aa: CASSSLGGGVNNEQFF; CDR3nt: TGCGCCAGCAGCTCGTTAGGGGGAGGGGTAAACAATGAGCAGTTCTTC
v_gene: TRBV6-2/TRBV6-3; j_gene: TRBJ2-4; d_gene: NA; CDR3aa: CASSPTGLRKNIQYF; CDR3nt: TGTGCCAGCAGCCCGACGGGTCTGCGTAAAAACATTCAGTACTTC
v_gene: TRBV6-2/TRBV6-3; j_gene: TRBJ1-6; d_gene: TRBD1; CDR3aa: CASSSPGQGHSPLHF; CDR3nt: TGTGCCAGCAGTTCGCCGGGACAGGGACATTCACCCCTCCACTTT
v_gene: TRBV28; j_gene: TRBJ2-1; d_gene: TRBD1; CDR3aa: CASRPGNRGLGNEQFF; CDR3nt: TGTGCCAGCAGACCAGGCAACAGGGGGCTGGGCAATGAGCAGTTCTTC
v_gene: TRBV5-6; j_gene: TRBJ2-3; d_gene: NA; CDR3aa: CASSLPSTDTQYF; CDR3nt: TGTGCCAGCAGTCTACCTAGCACAGATACGCAGTATTTT
v_gene: TRBV19; j_gene: TRBJ1-2; d_gene: TRBD1; CDR3aa: CASSADRVYGYTF; CDR3nt: TGTGCCAGTAGTGCGGACAGGGTCTATGGCTACACCTTC
v_gene: TRBV2; j_gene: TRBJ2-3; d_gene: NA; CDR3aa: CASRVGPTDTQYF; CDR3nt: TGTGCCAGCAGGGTTGGGCCCACAGATACGCAGTATTTT